This T cell receptor (beta chain) came from a study of OX40 agonist ivuxolimab in advanced cancers. Study at large: Ivuxolimab was delivered to patients intravenously every 2 weeks at doses spanning 0.01 to 10 mg/kg. Partial responses were achieved by three patients: one hepatocellular carcinoma, two cutaneous melanoma. Study results and caveats: Blood T cells, both CD4+ and CD8+, expanded clonally by week 6 at 0.1 to 3.0 mg/kg.

CDR3 size: 15 residues. Trimming removed 1 base from V and 2 bases from J; junction bases left unmatched: 6. Germline lookup yields CDR1 SGHRS and CDR2 YFSETQ. In the case of this clone: Its antigen is currently unknown.

Assay: immunoSEQ multiplex PCR; the TCRdb copy retains only in-frame clones and omits some. The sample carries more than 85,000 clones, roughly 88% recorded once. The source material was CD4+ or CD8+ T cells sorted from blood, sampled in a trial of the OX40 agonist ivuxolimab. The TCR originated in an adult with an advanced solid tumor such as melanoma, head and neck, liver or kidney cancer. The chain couples TRBV5-1 to TRBJ2-7; TRBD2 matches at 7 bases. The CDR3 sequence: CASSLWSGKTYEQYF. In DNA form, the CDR3 reads TGCGCCAGCAGCTTGTGGAGCGGGAAAACCTACGAGCAGTACTTC.